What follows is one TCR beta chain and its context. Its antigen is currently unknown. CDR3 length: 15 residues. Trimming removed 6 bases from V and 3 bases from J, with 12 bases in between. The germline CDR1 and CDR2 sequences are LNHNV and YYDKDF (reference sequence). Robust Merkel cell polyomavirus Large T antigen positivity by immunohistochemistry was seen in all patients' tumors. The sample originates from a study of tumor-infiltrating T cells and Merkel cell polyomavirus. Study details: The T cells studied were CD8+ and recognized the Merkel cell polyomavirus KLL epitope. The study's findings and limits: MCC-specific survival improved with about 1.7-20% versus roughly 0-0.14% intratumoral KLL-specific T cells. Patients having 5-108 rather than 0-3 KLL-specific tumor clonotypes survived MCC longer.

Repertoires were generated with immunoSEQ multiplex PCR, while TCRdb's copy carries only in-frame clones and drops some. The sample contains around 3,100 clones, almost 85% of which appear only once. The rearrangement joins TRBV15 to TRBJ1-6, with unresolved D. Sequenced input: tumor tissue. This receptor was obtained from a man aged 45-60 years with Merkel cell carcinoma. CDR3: CATSPSPNYNSPLHF. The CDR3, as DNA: TGTGCCACCAGTCCTAGCCCCAACTATAATTCACCCCTCCACTTT.